This TCR beta chain was recorded in a study of cytomegalovirus exposure and HLA in healthy donors. Study as a whole: Of 300 to 450 genotyped donors, 65% to 85% clustered with self-reported Caucasian donors.

This CDR3 has 17 amino acids. Germline CDR1 KGHSH, CDR2 LQKENI. J was trimmed by 0 bases and V by 3 bases; bases with no gene match: 6. The PCR had 60 Vbeta and 13 Jbeta primers. Using immunoSEQ multiplex PCR, the repertoire was profiled, and TCRdb retains in-frame clones only, with some absent. The specimen's table records 20,000 to 25,000 clones. A word on this clone: What it binds is not known.

Whole-study results and caveats: Per a prior analysis, the majority of TCR beta V segments were productive roughly 87% or roughly 30% of the time.

Sequencing was performed on PBMCs. The TCR comes from a man in his sixties in good health and CMV-seropositive. The gene calls are TRBV18 and TRBJ1-1, with 11 bases matching TRBD1. CDR3 nucleotide sequence: TGTGCCAGCTCACCTGTGAGGACAGGGGGCTTGAACACTGAAGCTTTCTTT. Its protein product is CASSPVRTGGLNTEAFF.